This TCR beta chain was sequenced for a study of T cells in Graves' hyperthyroidism and ophthalmopathy. The TCR beta CDR3 regions underwent amplification using RNA transcripts as the source. The TCR CDR3 first-round RT-PCR relied on the HTBI primer set. TCRdb re-derived calls from the multiplex PCR reads in MiXCR, one entry per CDR3 protein. This sample yields some 460,000 distinct CDR3 sequences, of which approximately 14% are seen a single time; 13% to 15% belongs to the top ten. General study findings and limits: Appearing also in blood were most of the thyroid clonotypes expanded above 0.001.

Looked up from germline, CDR1 is MNHEY and CDR2 is SVGEGT. The CDR3 has 17 amino acids. V was trimmed by 2 bases and J by 2 bases, leaving 17 bases between them. This clonotype was seen many times. Its specificity is unknown. No progression to ophthalmopathy during 18 months of follow-up defined stable disease. Diagnoses were established using clinical symptoms, serum thyroxine and TRAb, thyroid ultrasound and orbital computed tomography. This chain joins TRBV6-2 or TRBV6-3 and TRBJ2-3; D is possibly TRBD2 (5 bases). This receptor was identified in a woman aged 18-29 years with Graves' hyperthyroidism. The sequenced sample consisted of blood. CDR3 nucleotide sequence: TGTGCCAGCAGTTACGACTATAAAGCGGAGCTCACAGATACGCAGTATTTT. Amino acids: CASSYDYKAELTDTQYF.